Listed below are T cell receptor beta chains from one sample, sequenced in a study of T cell responses to AZD1222 COVID-19 vaccine. The method was immunoSEQ multiplex PCR; TCRdb's version includes in-frame clones alone and lacks a portion of them. This sample has over 55,000 clones; 70% to 80% occur once, and the top ten carry about 3.5%. Sample: peripheral blood, taken 28 days after the second AZD1222 dose. The origin of the receptors is an adult who received the AZD1222 COVID-19 vaccine. The CDR3 runs from the conserved cysteine through the conserved F or W. Fields, in order: clone size, J gene, V gene, D gene, CDR3 DNA, CDR3 protein. The D gene is left open where the match is weak. Size is stated for part of the rows, as once, few or many counts, or as a class when the clone is expanded.

abundance: once; j_gene: TRBJ1-6; v_gene: TRBV3-1/TRBV3-2; d_gene: NA; CDR3nt: TGTGCCAGCAGCCAAACTCGCCAGGAACCCCTCCACTTT; CDR3aa: CASSQTRQEPLHF
abundance: NA; j_gene: TRBJ1-2; v_gene: TRBV30; d_gene: NA; CDR3nt: TGTGCCTGGAGTAACGGTGTGATCTATGGCTACACCTTC; CDR3aa: CAWSNGVIYGYTF
abundance: NA; j_gene: TRBJ1-1; v_gene: TRBV28; d_gene: NA; CDR3nt: TGTGCCAGCAGTCCACAGGGATCGCGGCCTGAAGCTTTCTTT; CDR3aa: CASSPQGSRPEAFF
abundance: NA; j_gene: TRBJ2-5; v_gene: TRBV18; d_gene: NA; CDR3nt: TGTGCCAGCTCACCACCGGCCAGCAGGTCAGAGGCCCAGTACTTC; CDR3aa: CASSPPASRSEAQYF
abundance: NA; j_gene: TRBJ2-5; v_gene: TRBV3-1/TRBV3-2; d_gene: NA; CDR3nt: TGTGCCAGCAGCCAATCAGGCCAAGAGACCCAGTACTTC; CDR3aa: CASSQSGQETQYF
abundance: few; j_gene: TRBJ2-7; v_gene: TRBV11-2; d_gene: NA; CDR3nt: TGTGCCAGCAGCTTATCAGGGATTTTGACCTACGAGCAGTACTTC; CDR3aa: CASSLSGILTYEQYF
abundance: NA; j_gene: TRBJ1-2; v_gene: TRBV5-1; d_gene: NA; CDR3nt: TGCGCCAGCAGCGGGGGACCCCGCTATGGCTACACCTTC; CDR3aa: CASSGGPRYGYTF
abundance: NA; j_gene: TRBJ2-6; v_gene: TRBV7-6; d_gene: TRBD2; CDR3nt: TGTGCCAGCAGCTTCGGGTTAGCGGGGCCCGTAGGGGCCAACGTCCTGACTTTC; CDR3aa: CASSFGLAGPVGANVLTF
abundance: NA; j_gene: TRBJ2-7; v_gene: TRBV18; d_gene: TRBD1; CDR3nt: TGTGCCAGCTCGTTTGACAGGGTCTACGAGCAGTACTTC; CDR3aa: CASSFDRVYEQYF
abundance: NA; j_gene: TRBJ2-1; v_gene: TRBV12-3/TRBV12-4; d_gene: NA; CDR3nt: TGTGCCAGATCGTACCAGTTCTTC; CDR3aa: CARSYQFF
abundance: NA; j_gene: TRBJ2-3; v_gene: TRBV30; d_gene: NA; CDR3nt: TGTGCCTGGAGGACAACGGGCTTGGATACGCAGTATTTT; CDR3aa: CAWRTTGLDTQYF
abundance: NA; j_gene: TRBJ2-5; v_gene: TRBV2; d_gene: NA; CDR3nt: TGTGCCAGCACTCTTCAGATGTCGGAGACCCAGTACTTC; CDR3aa: CASTLQMSETQYF
abundance: few; j_gene: TRBJ2-3; v_gene: TRBV2; d_gene: NA; CDR3nt: TGTGCCAGCAGTGACTCGGAGCAGGCACTCACAGATACGCAGTATTTT; CDR3aa: CASSDSEQALTDTQYF
abundance: NA; j_gene: TRBJ1-1; v_gene: TRBV5-1; d_gene: NA; CDR3nt: TGCGCCAGCAGCTTGAGAGAACCCGGACCCACTAACACTGAAGCTTTCTTT; CDR3aa: CASSLREPGPTNTEAFF
abundance: NA; j_gene: TRBJ1-4; v_gene: TRBV11-3; d_gene: NA; CDR3nt: TGTGCCAGCAGCTCAAGGGGTGAAAAACTGTTTTTT; CDR3aa: CASSSRGEKLFF